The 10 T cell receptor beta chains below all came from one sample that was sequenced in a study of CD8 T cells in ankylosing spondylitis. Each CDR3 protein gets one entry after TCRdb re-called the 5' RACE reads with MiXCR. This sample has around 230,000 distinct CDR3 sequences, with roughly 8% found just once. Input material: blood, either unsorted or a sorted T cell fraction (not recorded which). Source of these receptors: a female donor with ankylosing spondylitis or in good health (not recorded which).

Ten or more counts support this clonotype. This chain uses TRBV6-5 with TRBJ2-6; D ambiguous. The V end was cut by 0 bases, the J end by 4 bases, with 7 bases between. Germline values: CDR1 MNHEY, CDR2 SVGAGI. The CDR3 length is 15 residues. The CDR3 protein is CASSYSRSGANVLTF. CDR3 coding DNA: TGTGCCAGCAGTTACTCGAGGTCAGGGGCCAACGTCCTGACTTTC.

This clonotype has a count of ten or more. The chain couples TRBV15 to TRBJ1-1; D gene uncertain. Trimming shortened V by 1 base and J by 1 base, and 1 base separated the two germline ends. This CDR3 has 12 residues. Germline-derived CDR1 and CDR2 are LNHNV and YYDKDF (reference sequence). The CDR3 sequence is CATSRANTEAFF. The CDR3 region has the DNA TGTGCCACCAGCAGAGCGAACACTGAAGCTTTCTTT.

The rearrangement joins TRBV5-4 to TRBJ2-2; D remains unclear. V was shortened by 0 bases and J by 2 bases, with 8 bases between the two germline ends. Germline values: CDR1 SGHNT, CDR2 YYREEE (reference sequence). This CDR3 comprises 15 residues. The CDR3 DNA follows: TGTGCCAGCAGCTTGGAATTGGCAAACACCGGGGAGCTGTTTTTT. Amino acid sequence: CASSLELANTGELFF.

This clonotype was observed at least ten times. The CDR3 protein is CASSHRGRGRGEQYF. The CDR3 DNA is TGTGCCAGCAGCCACAGGGGGAGGGGGCGAGGCGAGCAGTACTTC. V gene TRBV9 combines with J gene TRBJ2-7; TRBD1 might be the D (8 bases). CDR3 length: 15 residues. Per the germline V gene, CDR1 is SGDLS and CDR2 is YYNGEE. Trimming removed 4 bases at V and 6 bases at J, with 20 bases between.

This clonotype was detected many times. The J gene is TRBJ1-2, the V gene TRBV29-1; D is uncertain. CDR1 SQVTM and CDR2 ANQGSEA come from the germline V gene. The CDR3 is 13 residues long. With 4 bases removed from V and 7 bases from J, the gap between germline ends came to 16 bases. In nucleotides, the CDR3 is TGCAGCGTTGTGAGAGGGCAGGAAGGTGGCTACACCTTC. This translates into CSVVRGQEGGYTF.

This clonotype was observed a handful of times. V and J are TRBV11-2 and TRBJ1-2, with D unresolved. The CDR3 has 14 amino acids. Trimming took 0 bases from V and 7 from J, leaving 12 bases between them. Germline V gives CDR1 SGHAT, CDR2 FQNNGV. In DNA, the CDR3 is TGTGCCAGCAGCTTAGAGGGTCCCGTCCGTGGCTACACCTTC. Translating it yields CASSLEGPVRGYTF.

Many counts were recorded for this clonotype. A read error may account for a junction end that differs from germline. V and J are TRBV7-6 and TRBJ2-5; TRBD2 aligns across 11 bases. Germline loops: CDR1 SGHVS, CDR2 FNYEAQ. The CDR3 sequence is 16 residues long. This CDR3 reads CASSVAGTSGQETQYF. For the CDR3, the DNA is TGTGCCAGCAGCGTAGCCGGGACTAGCGGTCAAGAGACCCAGTACTTC.

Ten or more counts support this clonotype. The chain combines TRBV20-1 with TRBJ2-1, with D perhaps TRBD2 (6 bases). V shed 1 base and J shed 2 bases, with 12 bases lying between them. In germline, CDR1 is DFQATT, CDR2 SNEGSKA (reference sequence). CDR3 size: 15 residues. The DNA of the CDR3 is TGCAGTGCTAGAGGAAAGCGGGCAACCTACAATGAGCAGTTCTTC. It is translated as CSARGKRATYNEQFF.

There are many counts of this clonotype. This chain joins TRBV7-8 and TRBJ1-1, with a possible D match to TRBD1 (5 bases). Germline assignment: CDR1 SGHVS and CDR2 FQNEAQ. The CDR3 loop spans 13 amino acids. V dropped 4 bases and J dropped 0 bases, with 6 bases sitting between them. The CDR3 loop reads CASSSRVNTEAFF. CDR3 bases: TGTGCCAGCAGCTCCAGGGTGAACACTGAAGCTTTCTTT.

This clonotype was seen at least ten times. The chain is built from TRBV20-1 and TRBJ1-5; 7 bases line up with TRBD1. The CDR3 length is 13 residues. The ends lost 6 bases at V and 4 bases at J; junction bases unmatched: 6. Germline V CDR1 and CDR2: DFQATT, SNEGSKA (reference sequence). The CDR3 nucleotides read TGCAGTGCGGCAGGGGGGGGTAATCAGCCCCAGCATTTT. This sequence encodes CSAAGGGNQPQHF.